This is a list of T cell receptor beta chains from one sample in a study of cytomegalovirus exposure and HLA in healthy donors. The repertoire was sequenced with immunoSEQ multiplex PCR; TCRdb's copy has only in-frame clones and lacks some. The data show about 340,000 clones, around 86% seen once. The sample was PBMCs. The receptors here all came from a woman aged 18-35 years in good health and CMV-seronegative. Each CDR3 is given with its conserved first and last residue. The order of the fields is clone size, J gene, D gene, V gene, CDR3 DNA, CDR3 protein. The D gene is left open where the match is weak. Clone size appears in some rows only: once, few, many, or a class for an expanded clone.

- | TRBJ2-7 | - | TRBV11-1 | TGTGCCAGCAGACGGGTCGGGGGTTACGAGCAGTACTTC | CASRRVGGYEQYF
- | TRBJ2-2 | TRBD2 | TRBV7-2 | TGTGCCAGCAGCTTAGTTAGCGGGAGGGCGAACACCGGGGAGCTGTTTTTT | CASSLVSGRANTGELFF
- | TRBJ1-1 | - | TRBV6-6 | TGTGCCAGCATTTCCGGCGGGAACACTGAAGCTTTCTTT | CASISGGNTEAFF
- | TRBJ1-2 | - | TRBV27 | TGTGCCAGCAGTTTCGCCCGGAGTGGCAGTGTCGGCTACACCTTC | CASSFARSGSVGYTF
- | TRBJ2-1 | - | TRBV5-4 | TGTGCCAGCAGCTTTACTACAGGGATGAGCTCCTACAATGAGCAGTTCTTC | CASSFTTGMSSYNEQFF
- | TRBJ1-4 | - | TRBV4-1 | TGCGCCAGCAGCCTAAGACAGATTAATGAAAAACTGTTTTTT | CASSLRQINEKLFF
- | TRBJ2-1 | TRBD2 | TRBV19 | TGTGCCAGTATGTCGGCGGGAGGGGAAAGCAATGAGCAGTTCTTC | CASMSAGGESNEQFF
- | TRBJ2-7 | - | TRBV28 | - | CASSSSTGSSYEQYF
- | TRBJ2-7 | - | TRBV7-3 | TGTGCCAGCAGCGAGGGGGAAGCGCGGGCGTACGAGCAGTACTTC | CASSEGEARAYEQYF
- | TRBJ2-2 | - | TRBV5-1 | TGCGCCAGCAGCTCGGGGATAGCCAACACCGGGGAGCTGTTTTTT | CASSSGIANTGELFF
once | TRBJ2-3 | TRBD2 | TRBV5-4 | TGTGCCAGCAGCTTGGCCTGGACTAGCGGAGGGGTTACGCAGTATTTT | CASSLAWTSGGVTQYF
- | TRBJ2-7 | TRBD2 | TRBV5-1 | TGCGCCAGCAGCTCCGGACTAGCGGGAGGGGACGAGCAGTACTTC | CASSSGLAGGDEQYF
- | TRBJ2-7 | TRBD1 | TRBV7-9 | TGTGCCAGCAGCCGACAGGGTGGCTACGAGCAGTACTTC | CASSRQGGYEQYF
- | TRBJ2-5 | TRBD2 | TRBV7-3 | TGTGCCAGCAGCCAGCGGGGGCAAGAGACCCAGTACTTC | CASSQRGQETQYF
- | TRBJ1-1 | - | TRBV4-1 | TGCGCCAGCAGCCAAGACTCACTCCCGAACACTGAAGCTTTCTTT | CASSQDSLPNTEAFF
- | TRBJ1-2 | - | TRBV9 | TGTGCCAGCAGCGTAGACAGGGACCTTAACTATGGCTACACCTTC | CASSVDRDLNYGYTF
- | TRBJ2-7 | TRBD2 | TRBV7-2 | TGTGCCAGCAGCTTTACTAGCGGGCCCACGTACGAGCAGTACTTC | CASSFTSGPTYEQYF
once | TRBJ2-7 | TRBD1 | TRBV28 | TGTGCCAGCAGAGCCGGGACAGAGTCCTACGAGCAGTACTTC | CASRAGTESYEQYF
- | TRBJ2-3 | - | TRBV11-3 | TGTGCCAGCAGCCTCTACGGGGATACGCAGTATTTT | CASSLYGDTQYF
- | TRBJ2-3 | TRBD2 | TRBV5-1 | TGCGCCAGCAGCTTGGCGCGGGAGTCAGATACGCAGTATTTT | CASSLARESDTQYF
- | TRBJ1-5 | TRBD1 | TRBV5-6 | TGTGCCAGCAGCACGCCCGGTGGACAGGGTCCTTATAGCAATCAGCCCCAGCATTTT | CASSTPGGQGPYSNQPQHF
once | TRBJ1-2 | TRBD1 | TRBV6-5 | TGTGCCAGCAGTTACTCGCCGGGACAGGGATATGGCTACACCTTC | CASSYSPGQGYGYTF
- | TRBJ2-1 | - | TRBV11-3 | TGTGCCAGCAGCTTAGGTGGGAGGACCAACAATGAGCAGTTCTTC | CASSLGGRTNNEQFF
once | TRBJ1-1 | TRBD1 | TRBV7-2 | TGTGCCAGCAGCCCGGACAGGGGGGGCACTGAAGCTTTCTTT | CASSPDRGGTEAFF
- | TRBJ2-7 | TRBD2 | TRBV7-9 | TGTGCCAGCAGCTTGCTAGCGGGAGTAGAGTTAACCGAGCAGTACTTC | CASSLLAGVELTEQYF
- | TRBJ2-1 | - | TRBV28 | TGTGCCAGCAGTTTAGGCCTCCAGAATGAGCAGTTCTTC | CASSLGLQNEQFF
- | TRBJ2-7 | TRBD1 | TRBV9 | TGTGCCAGCAGCACTGGACAGGGGACCTACGAGCAGTACTTC | CASSTGQGTYEQYF
few | TRBJ2-1 | - | TRBV7-7 | TGTGCCAGCAGCTCGGACTGGTGGGGTGAGCAGTTCTTC | CASSSDWWGEQFF
- | TRBJ1-1 | - | TRBV7-2 | TGTGCCAGCAGCTTAGTAGGGGTAAACACTGAAGCTTTCTTT | CASSLVGVNTEAFF
once | TRBJ2-5 | TRBD2 | TRBV25-1 | TGTGCCAGCAGCGCTTCGTTTAGCGGGAAAGAGACCCAGTACTTC | CASSASFSGKETQYF
- | TRBJ1-1 | - | TRBV2 | TGTGCCAGCAGCCCTTATGTCCAGGGGAACACTGAAGCTTTCTTT | CASSPYVQGNTEAFF
few | TRBJ2-7 | TRBD2 | TRBV18 | TGTGCCAGCTCGGGGGGGACGGATAGCTACGAGCAGTACTTC | CASSGGTDSYEQYF
- | TRBJ2-7 | TRBD2 | TRBV28 | TGTGCCAGCAGGACCTCCAGCGGGAGCTACGAGCAGTACTTC | CASRTSSGSYEQYF
- | TRBJ2-7 | TRBD2 | TRBV6-5 | TGTGCCAGCAGTTATGGGAGGGGCTCCTACGAGCAGTACTTC | CASSYGRGSYEQYF
- | TRBJ1-1 | - | TRBV6-5 | TGTGCCAGCAGGCGGGGTTTGACTGAAGCTTTCTTT | CASRRGLTEAFF
- | TRBJ2-5 | - | TRBV5-1 | TGCGCCAGCAGCCCCCTCGAGTCGTGGGGGCGGCAAGAGACCCAGTACTTC | CASSPLESWGRQETQYF
- | TRBJ2-1 | TRBD2 | TRBV6-1 | TGTGCCAGCAGTGACTTAGCGGGAGGGCCAAATGAGCAGTTCTTC | CASSDLAGGPNEQFF
- | TRBJ1-2 | TRBD1 | TRBV19 | TGTGCCAGTAGTATAGTGACAGGGAGGATGCGATTGAATTGGGAACACTATGGCTACACCTTC | CASSIVTGRMRLNWEHYGYTF
- | TRBJ1-4 | - | TRBV5-1 | TGCGCCAGCAGCTTGGACCGGACTAATGAAAAACTGTTTTTT | CASSLDRTNEKLFF
- | TRBJ2-2 | - | TRBV11-3 | TGTGCCAGCAGCAGGGGTCTAGACACCGGGGAGCTGTTTTTT | CASSRGLDTGELFF
- | TRBJ2-5 | TRBD1 | TRBV6-5 | TGTGCCAGCAGTTACTTCTTGACAGGGGCTTGGGAGACCCAGTACTTC | CASSYFLTGAWETQYF
- | TRBJ1-2 | TRBD1 | TRBV5-1 | TGCGCCAGCAGCTTCGGGACAGGAAACTATGGCTACACCTTC | CASSFGTGNYGYTF
- | TRBJ2-2 | - | TRBV11-3 | TGTGCCAGCAGCTTAGCAGGGGCCGGGGAGCTGTTTTTT | CASSLAGAGELFF
- | TRBJ2-3 | - | TRBV2 | TGTGCCGCTCCAACCCGAGGCACAGATACGCAGTATTTT | CAAPTRGTDTQYF
- | TRBJ2-2 | - | TRBV5-6 | TGTGCCAGCAGCTTGGGGCTAGCGCCCGGGGAGCTGTTTTTT | CASSLGLAPGELFF
- | TRBJ2-7 | TRBD2 | TRBV2 | TGTGCCAGCAATCTAGGGGAGGGCGCAACCTACGAGCAGTACTTC | CASNLGEGATYEQYF
- | TRBJ1-5 | - | TRBV6-5 | TGTGCCAGCAGTAGCAGGGTTCCTAGCAATCAGCCCCAGCATTTT | CASSSRVPSNQPQHF
few | TRBJ2-2 | TRBD1 | TRBV28 | TGTGCCAGCAGTTTCATGCGAGGGACAGGGGGTATGGGGGAGCTGTTTTTT | CASSFMRGTGGMGELFF
- | TRBJ2-3 | TRBD1 | TRBV5-1 | TGCGCCAGCAGCTCGGGACAGGGCGTTGCTAGCACAGATACGCAGTATTTT | CASSSGQGVASTDTQYF
- | TRBJ1-2 | - | TRBV20-1 | TGCAGTGCTAGCCCCGGGGATGGCTACACCTTC | CSASPGDGYTF
- | TRBJ1-5 | - | TRBV28 | TGTGCCAGCAAGGATCGGGATTGGGGAAGCAATCAGCCCCAGCATTTT | CASKDRDWGSNQPQHF
- | TRBJ1-2 | TRBD1 | TRBV5-1 | TGCGCCAGCAGCTTGGCGGGTCTCGGGACAGGCCATTATGGCTACACCTTC | CASSLAGLGTGHYGYTF
- | TRBJ2-5 | - | TRBV5-8 | TGTGCCAGCAGCTTGCGACTAGGAATGGGGGAGACCCAGTACTTC | CASSLRLGMGETQYF
- | TRBJ2-3 | TRBD2 | TRBV6-5 | TGTGCCAGCAGTTATGGACTAGGCAGCACAGATACGCAGTATTTT | CASSYGLGSTDTQYF